These 8 T cell receptor beta chains share one sample of origin, sequenced in a study of T cell repertoires in cytomegalovirus infection. No antigen has been identified for these receptors. TCRdb recomputed calls from the reads with MiXCR, one row per CDR3 protein. The table includes 650,000 to 900,000 distinct CDR3 sequences, 25% to 30% detected once. The material was cultured CD8+ T cells from PBMCs, obtained from culture after CMV antigen stimulation. These receptors all stem from a human donor in good health (CMV status not recorded). Some clones in this sample may be carry-over from other donors' samples.

This chain links TRBV12-5 with TRBJ1-6, with D unclear. The germline V gene encodes CDR1 LGHNT and CDR2 FRNRAP. V was clipped by 0 bases and J by 0 bases, with 15 bases between them. This CDR3 is built from 19 residues. The CDR3 DNA reads TGTGCTAGTGGTTTGGTACCCCGACGGAGGAACTCCTATAATTCACCCCTCCACTTT. It is translated as CASGLVPRRRNSYNSPLHF.

This clonotype was counted only a few times. The chain joins TRBV12-3 or TRBV12-4 to TRBJ1-6; D might be TRBD1 (6 bases). The CDR3 runs 13 residues. The V end lost 10 bases, the J end lost 4 bases, and 11 bases lay between the germline ends. The CDR3 DNA follows: TGTGCCACCAAGGGACAATATAATTCACCCCTCCACTTT. This codes for CATKGQYNSPLHF.

This chain joins TRBV20-1 and TRBJ2-3; no clear D gene. The length of the CDR3 is 16 residues. The germline V and J ends were trimmed by 2 bases and 1 base, with 16 bases remaining between them. CDR1 and CDR2 from the germline V gene are DFQATT and SNEGSKA (reference sequence). The CDR3 DNA reads TGCAGTGCTAGACCTGGCGTCACCCGGGGCACAGATACGCAGTATTTT. Protein sequence: CSARPGVTRGTDTQYF.

V and J are TRBV6-1 and TRBJ2-3, with a possible D match to TRBD1 (5 bases). There are 18 residues in the CDR3. Germline CDR1 is MNHNS and CDR2 is SASEGT. The V end was cut by 2 bases, the J end by 0 bases, with 18 bases between. CDR3 sequence reads: CASSEWGGPDGSTDTQYF. CDR3 nucleotide sequence: TGTGCCAGCAGTGAATGGGGCGGCCCGGATGGGAGCACAGATACGCAGTATTTT.

This clonotype appeared a few times. The junction differs from germline at one of its ends, possibly a read error. The genes are TRBV4-1 and TRBJ1-1; D unclear. The V gene's germline CDR1 is MGHRA and CDR2 YSYEKL. The CDR3 totals 14 residues. The DNA of the CDR3 is TGTGCCAGCAGCCAAACCGGGATGAACACTGAAGCTTTCTTT. It specifies CASSQTGMNTEAFF.

To note about this clonotype: One end of the junction varies from germline; a read error may be responsible. The rearrangement links TRBV5-3 to TRBJ2-7; 9 nucleotides agree with TRBD1. TRBV5-3 is given ORF status, its function remaining uncertain. The CDR3 spans 15 residues. The CDR3 loop reads CASSWGGQGRGEQYF. In DNA form, the CDR3 reads TGTGCCAGCAGCTGGGGGGGACAGGGAAGGGGAGAGCAGTACTTC.

The genes are TRBV5-5 and TRBJ2-3; 10 nucleotides line up with TRBD2. CDR3 length: 15 residues. With V trimmed by 5 bases and J by 2 bases, 5 bases remained unmatched. Germline V gene sequence: CDR1 SGHKS, CDR2 YYEKEE (reference sequence). The CDR3 coding sequence is TGTGCCAGCAGGTTAGGACTAGCGGACACAGATACGCAGTATTTT. This gives the protein CASRLGLADTDTQYF.

This clonotype turned up a few times. The rearrangement joins TRBV6-1 to TRBJ2-5; TRBD1 matches 9 bases. The CDR3 sequence is 16 residues long. Germline trimming cut 2 bases from V and 5 bases from J; bases unmatched to any gene: 9. Looked up from germline, CDR1 is MNHNS and CDR2 is SASEGT. The CDR3: CASSEKGQGVWETQYF. The CDR3 bases are TGTGCCAGCAGTGAAAAGGGACAGGGTGTTTGGGAGACCCAGTACTTC.